Presented here are 13 T cell receptor beta chains from one specimen sequenced in a study of blood T cells in healthy people across ages. Together with a sample-barcoded 5' primer, a J-beta primer mix was included in a second PCR lasting roughly 6 to 12 cycles. MiXCR was run by TCRdb on the 5' RACE reads, yielding one entry per CDR3 protein. Here the sample spans about 780,000 distinct CDR3 sequences, more than 25% being singletons. The same data also contributed to another study, on T cells of mothers and their children.

Source material: blood. The receptor source for this set is a boy between 10 and 17 years old in good health.

This chain connects TRBV27 to TRBJ1-5; unclear D gene. The CDR3 covers 16 residues. Trimming took off 6 bases at V and 1 base at J, with 16 bases between the two ends. Germline lookup yields CDR1 MNHEY and CDR2 SMNVEV (reference sequence). The CDR3 here is CASSLTPPQSNQPQHF. CDR3 nucleotide sequence: TGTGCCAGCAGCCTTACGCCCCCCCAAAGCAATCAGCCCCAGCATTTT.

Note on this clonotype: A read error may account for a junction end that differs from germline. This sequence joins TRBV4-2 and TRBJ2-5; no firm D call. The DNA end is a closer match to TRBJ2-1, so the J assignment may be wrong. Looked up from germline, CDR1 is LGHNA and CDR2 is YNFKEQ. The CDR3 is made up of 13 amino acids. CDR3 protein: CASNQYKGSEQFF. The CDR3 DNA reads TGTGCCAGCAACCAATATAAGGGATCCGAGCAGTTCTTC.

The rearrangement uses TRBV28 and TRBJ1-5; D possibly corresponds to TRBD1 (5 bases). The CDR3 covers 14 residues. Germline V gene lookup returns CDR1 MDHEN and CDR2 SYDVKM. The ends were cut back, 5 bases at V and 5 bases at J, with 13 bases in the middle. The CDR3 sequence: CASSPHMGDQPQHF. In DNA, the CDR3 is TGTGCCAGCAGTCCCCACATGGGGGATCAGCCCCAGCATTTT.

This rearrangement joins TRBV29-1 to TRBJ1-6; 7 bases are a match to TRBD1. Germline lookup yields CDR1 SQVTM and CDR2 ANQGSEA. CDR3 size: 13 residues. The V and J ends lost 4 bases and 10 bases, in that order; junction bases with no gene match: 7. The CDR3 spells CSVVDRVDSPLHF. The DNA of the CDR3 is TGCAGCGTTGTCGACAGGGTAGACTCACCCCTCCACTTT.

The CDR3 region has the DNA TGCGCCAGCAGCCTCCTCTCGTCTCCAGGGATCGTGGATACGCAGTATTTT. This sequence encodes CASSLLSSPGIVDTQYF. The rearrangement joins TRBV5-1 to TRBJ2-3; TRBD1 might be the D (5 bases). Germline assignment: CDR1 SGHRS and CDR2 YFSETQ. This CDR3 region has 17 residues. Deletions cut 4 bases from V and 6 bases from J, with 24 bases between.

In its sample, this clonotype was seen a few times. The chain joins TRBV6-5 to TRBJ1-3; no clear D. Germline V gene sequence: CDR1 MNHEY, CDR2 SVGAGI. This CDR3 spans 15 amino acids. Between the trimmed V and J ends, which lost 4 bases and 3 bases, there was a span of 13 bases. CDR3 sequence (DNA): TGTGCCAGCAGTTCCGCCGGACGGAGTGGAAACACCATATATTTT. It specifies CASSSAGRSGNTIYF.

This clonotype appeared a few times. This chain connects TRBV2 to TRBJ2-4; weak D call: TRBD1 (5 bases). The germline V and J ends were trimmed by 3 bases and 9 bases, with 9 bases remaining between them. The CDR3 loop spans 12 amino acids. Germline V lookup: CDR1 SNHLY, CDR2 FYNNEI. This CDR3 is CASSDQGTIQYF. CDR3 DNA sequence: TGTGCCAGCAGTGACCAGGGTACCATTCAGTACTTC.

This clonotype was seen more than once but under ten times. This rearrangement joins TRBV4-1 to TRBJ2-5, with D possibly TRBD2 on 5 matching bases. The CDR3 is made up of 15 amino acids. CDR1 MGHRA and CDR2 YSYEKL come from the germline V gene. V gave up 0 bases and J gave up 5 bases, with 13 bases separating them. CDR3 loop: CASSQEGHGGETQYF. In DNA form, the CDR3 reads TGCGCCAGCAGCCAAGAAGGGCACGGCGGGGAGACCCAGTACTTC.

A few counts support this clonotype. The rearrangement links TRBV10-3 to TRBJ2-3, with TRBD1 identical over 8 bases. The CDR3 is 15 residues long. Germline CDR1 and CDR2: ENHRY and SYGVKD. Unmatched junction bases numbered 2, after V lost 1 base and J lost 2 bases. The CDR3 protein is CAISEWTGSTDTQYF. The DNA for the CDR3 is TGTGCCATCAGTGAGTGGACAGGGTCCACAGATACGCAGTATTTT.

The chain links TRBV6-1 to TRBJ2-7, with 7 bases matching TRBD2. Trimming cost V 6 bases and J 2 bases; bases outside gene matches: 13. CDR1 MNHNS and CDR2 SASEGT come from the germline V gene. CDR3 length: 16 amino acids. CDR3 sequence (DNA): TGTGCCAGCAGGGGGGATTCGGCGGGGGACCCCTACGAGCAGTACTTC. It is translated as CASRGDSAGDPYEQYF.

The chain links TRBV11-2 to TRBJ1-6; D perhaps matches TRBD1 (5 bases). Between the trimmed V and J ends, which lost 0 bases and 11 bases, there was a span of 8 bases. The CDR3 spans 13 residues. Looked up from germline, CDR1 is SGHAT and CDR2 is FQNNGV. The CDR3, as DNA: TGTGCCAGCAGCTTAGACTGGGGGGCACCCCTCCACTTT. This codes for CASSLDWGAPLHF.

The chain links TRBV7-6 to TRBJ2-2, with D perhaps matching TRBD1 (6 bases). CDR1 is SGHVS and CDR2 is FNYEAQ in the germline V gene. V was shortened by 5 bases and J by 8 bases, with 12 bases between the two germline ends. The CDR3 is 13 amino acids. The CDR3 loop reads CASSTQGYGELFF. Here the CDR3 DNA reads TGTGCCAGCAGCACACAGGGATATGGGGAGCTGTTTTTT.

This clonotype occurred a few times. The chain recombines TRBV7-6 with TRBJ2-6; 9 bases align to TRBD1. This CDR3 has 19 residues. Germline values: CDR1 SGHVS, CDR2 FNYEAQ. Trimming took 5 bases from V and 0 from J; bases not matched to a gene: 11. The CDR3: CASSPWGDREHSGANVLTF. DNA of the CDR3: TGTGCCAGCAGCCCGTGGGGGGACAGGGAGCACTCTGGGGCCAACGTCCTGACTTTC.